What follows are 29 T cell receptor beta chains derived from one specimen sequenced in a study of identical twins. Each CDR3 protein gets one entry after TCRdb re-called the 5' RACE reads with MiXCR. This repertoire shows around 240,000 distinct CDR3 sequences, around 6.6% found once; its top ten account for around 3.4%. These same records also appear under a second study, on yellow fever vaccine responses in identical twins.

Sequenced input: memory (CD45RO+) T cells sorted from blood. The source of these receptors is a woman in her late teens or twenties in good health.

This clonotype was observed at least ten times. The rearrangement links TRBV12-3 or TRBV12-4 to TRBJ2-7; D possibly corresponds to TRBD2 (6 bases). The CDR3 runs 15 residues. Between the trimmed V and J ends, which lost 7 bases and 3 bases, there was a span of 19 bases. CDR3 loop: CASTRSGSGFYEQYF. CDR3 bases: TGTGCCAGCACACGAAGCGGGTCCGGTTTCTACGAGCAGTACTTC.

This clonotype was observed many times. The V gene is TRBV10-3, the J gene TRBJ2-7, with TRBD1 identical over 9 bases. Trimming cost V 0 bases and J 7 bases; bases outside gene matches: 4. This CDR3 spans 14 amino acids. Germline assignment: CDR1 ENHRY and CDR2 SYGVKD. The CDR3 DNA is TGTGCCATCAGTGAGTCGGGGACAGGGAATGAGCAGTACTTC. Encoded protein: CAISESGTGNEQYF.

The chain joins TRBV6-1 to TRBJ2-7; no definite D call. Trimming cost V 6 bases and J 0 bases, with 6 bases left between them. The CDR3 spans 12 residues. Germline V CDR1 and CDR2: MNHNS, SASEGT. CDR3 sequence reads: CASSRTSYEQYF. The CDR3 DNA follows: TGTGCCAGCAGCCGGACCTCCTACGAGCAGTACTTC.

The rearrangement joins TRBV5-1 to TRBJ2-2; 7 nucleotides align to TRBD1. The CDR3 runs to 15 residues. In germline, CDR1 is SGHRS, CDR2 YFSETQ. The trim removed 4 bases at V and 6 bases at J, leaving 9 bases unmatched. DNA for the CDR3: TGCGCCAGCAGCCAGGGGACAGAGGGGGCCGGGGAGCTGTTTTTT. Protein product: CASSQGTEGAGELFF.

This clonotype appeared many times. The chain combines TRBV3-1 with TRBJ1-2; 7 nucleotides agree with TRBD1. Trimming took 3 bases from V and 4 from J; bases not matched to a gene: 2. The CDR3 length is 13 residues. Germline V gene sequence: CDR1 LGHDT, CDR2 YNNKEL (reference sequence). In DNA form, the CDR3 reads TGTGCCAGCAGCCAGAGGACAGGCTATGGCTACACCTTC. It is translated as CASSQRTGYGYTF.

This clonotype was seen a few times. The rearrangement uses TRBV7-7 and TRBJ2-7; perhaps TRBD1 as D (6 bases). Germline loops: CDR1 SSHAT, CDR2 FNYEAQ (reference sequence). This CDR3 has 13 residues. Trimming removed 5 bases at V and 9 bases at J, with 17 bases between. CDR3 nucleotides: TGTGCCAGCAGCCCAGAACAGGGCTTTGGGCAGTACTTC. As protein: CASSPEQGFGQYF.

This clonotype was counted at least ten times. The chain recombines TRBV12-3 or TRBV12-4 with TRBJ2-1; 14 positions agree with TRBD2. V trimming: 5 bases; J trimming: 9 bases; junction bases outside the gene matches: 3. There are 14 residues in the CDR3. In DNA form, the CDR3 reads TGTGCCAGCAGTCTGACTAGCGGGAGGGGTGAGCAGTTCTTC. This gives the protein CASSLTSGRGEQFF.

This clonotype showed up many times. The chain recombines TRBV5-1 with TRBJ1-6; 7 nucleotides align to TRBD1. This CDR3 is built from 13 residues. Trimming removed 6 bases from V and 5 bases from J; junction bases left unmatched: 2. The germline gives CDR1 SGHRS, CDR2 YFSETQ. CDR3 nucleotides: TGCGCCAGCACCCAGGGGGATAATTCACCCCTCCACTTT. This gives the protein CASTQGDNSPLHF.

The J gene is TRBJ1-2, the V gene TRBV6-1; the match to TRBD1 covers 7 bases. The V gene's germline CDR1 is MNHNS and CDR2 SASEGT. J gave up 3 bases and V 7 bases, and 5 bases lay outside the gene matches. The CDR3 extends over 13 amino acids. The CDR3 reads CASKGQTYYGYTF. The CDR3 DNA sequence: TGTGCCAGCAAGGGACAGACCTACTATGGCTACACCTTC.

This clonotype appeared many times. J is TRBJ2-3 and V is TRBV20-1, with TRBD1 matching 9 bases. Germline CDR1 is DFQATT and CDR2 is SNEGSKA (reference sequence). V shed 3 bases and J 2 bases; nucleotides not matched to a gene: 3. CDR3 length: 14 residues. CDR3 in amino acids: CSASGTGNTDTQYF. The CDR3 nucleotides read TGCAGTGCTAGCGGGACAGGGAACACAGATACGCAGTATTTT.

The gene calls are TRBV28 and TRBJ1-5; D not certain. Per germline, CDR1 MDHEN and CDR2 SYDVKM. V was trimmed by 10 bases and J by 0 bases, leaving 25 bases between them. The CDR3 covers 18 residues. CDR3 DNA sequence: TGTGCCACCCACCCGGATGCGCCCAGCCTCTATAGCAATCAGCCCCAGCATTTT. This gives the protein CATHPDAPSLYSNQPQHF.

This clonotype showed up just a few times. The rearrangement links TRBV20-1 to TRBJ2-1; D ambiguous. CDR1 DFQATT and CDR2 SNEGSKA come from the germline V gene (reference sequence). The CDR3 is made up of 12 amino acids. V was shortened by 3 bases and J by 8 bases, with 11 bases between the two germline ends. The CDR3 DNA is TGCAGTGCTAGTTCTCCGGCCGATGAGCAGTTCTTC. Protein product: CSASSPADEQFF.

V is TRBV10-3 and J is TRBJ1-1; TRBD1 is a possible D gene (5 bases). The CDR3 has 14 amino acids. The germline CDR1 and CDR2 sequences are ENHRY and SYGVKD. Trimming took 11 bases from V and 4 from J, leaving 20 bases between them. Written as DNA, the CDR3 is TGTGCCTCCCGCCGGGACGCGGGGAGCACTGAAGCTTTCTTT. The encoded protein is CASRRDAGSTEAFF.

The rearrangement uses TRBV5-1 and TRBJ1-1, with a possible D match to TRBD1 (6 bases). The V end was cut by 1 base, the J end by 0 bases, with 22 bases between. Germline CDR1 SGHRS, CDR2 YFSETQ. The CDR3 loop spans 19 amino acids. The DNA of the CDR3 is TGCGCCAGCAGCTTGTTGCCCCCCGCACAGGGTACCATGAACACTGAAGCTTTCTTT. It is translated as CASSLLPPAQGTMNTEAFF.

This clonotype came up a few times. The chain is built from TRBV20-1 and TRBJ2-1; 7 bases map to TRBD2. V shed 6 bases and J 4 bases; nucleotides not matched to a gene: 9. The CDR3 is made up of 14 amino acids. Per germline, CDR1 DFQATT and CDR2 SNEGSKA (reference sequence). The CDR3 spells CSARRGGGYNEQFF. CDR3 in DNA: TGCAGTGCCCGCCGGGGCGGGGGATACAATGAGCAGTTCTTC.

This clonotype has just a few counts. The V and J genes are TRBV12-3 or TRBV12-4 and TRBJ2-7, with D tentatively TRBD2 (6 bases). V was pared by 1 base and J by 0 bases, with 13 bases between. CDR3 length equals 16 residues. CDR3 sequence (DNA): TGTGCCAGCAGTTTAGTTTGGGACTCCGTCTCCTACGAGCAGTACTTC. It yields the protein CASSLVWDSVSYEQYF.

This clonotype has ten or more counts. The chain combines TRBV5-6 with TRBJ2-1; tentatively, D is TRBD2 (6 bases). This CDR3 is built from 12 residues. Germline CDR1 and CDR2: SGHDT and YYEEEE. V shed 4 bases and J shed 15 bases, with 17 bases lying between them. The CDR3, as DNA: TGTGCCAGCAGCGACCCCATAGCGGACCTGTTCTTC. It translates to CASSDPIADLFF. The whole variable domain, filled in from reference TRBV5-6 and TRBJ2-1, reads DAGVTQSPTHLIKTRGQQVTLRCSPKSGHDTVSWYQQALGQGPQFIFQYYEEEERQRGNFPDRFSGHQFPNYSSELNVNALLLGDSALYLCASSDPIADLFFGPGTRLTVL.

This clonotype was picked up many times. The chain couples TRBV5-5 to TRBJ1-5; 8 bases fit TRBD1. Germline-derived CDR1 and CDR2 are SGHKS and YYEKEE (reference sequence). The CDR3 has 15 amino acids. Germline trimming cut 4 bases from V and 2 bases from J; bases unmatched to any gene: 5. CDR3: CASSPLGQGNQPQHF. The CDR3 nucleotides read TGTGCCAGCAGCCCCCTGGGACAGGGCAATCAGCCCCAGCATTTT.

This chain connects TRBV2 to TRBJ1-6; no firm D call. The CDR3 sequence is 13 residues long. The germline V and J ends were trimmed by 3 bases and 6 bases, with 6 bases remaining between them. Germline loops: CDR1 SNHLY, CDR2 FYNNEI. The CDR3 DNA reads as TGTGCCAGCAGTGACAGTTTTAATTCACCCCTCCACTTT. It specifies CASSDSFNSPLHF.

This clonotype turned up a few times. The chain couples TRBV28 to TRBJ2-3; TRBD2 agrees at 14 bases. CDR1 is MDHEN and CDR2 is SYDVKM in the germline V gene. J lost 7 bases, V lost 5 bases, and 5 bases had no gene match. The length of the CDR3 is 15 residues. The DNA for the CDR3 is TGTGCCAGCAGTCCCGGACTAGCGGGGGGATATACGCAGTATTTT. Encoded protein: CASSPGLAGGYTQYF.

In this sample, this clonotype turned up many times. The rearrangement uses TRBV7-7 and TRBJ2-5, with 10 bases matching TRBD2. V dropped 5 bases and J dropped 0; count of bases not matched to a gene: 9. This CDR3 has 17 amino acids. Germline CDR1 reads SSHAT; CDR2 reads FNYEAQ (reference sequence). CDR3 amino acids: CASSPDSGGSNQETQYF. As DNA, the CDR3 is TGTGCCAGCAGCCCCGATAGCGGGGGGTCAAACCAAGAGACCCAGTACTTC.

Ten or more counts support this clonotype. V is TRBV15 and J is TRBJ2-7; no clear D. CDR3 size: 15 residues. Germline CDR1 and CDR2: LNHNV and YYDKDF (reference sequence). The germline V and J ends were trimmed by 0 bases and 0 bases, with 9 bases remaining between them. The CDR3 DNA is TGTGCCACCAGCAGAGATGGGTCTAGCTCCTACGAGCAGTACTTC. It yields the protein CATSRDGSSSYEQYF.

This clonotype has only a few counts. The rearrangement links TRBV3-1 to TRBJ2-7, with D perhaps matching TRBD1 (6 bases). Per the germline V gene, CDR1 is LGHDT and CDR2 is YNNKEL (reference sequence). The CDR3 length is 16 residues. V was clipped by 4 bases and J by 7 bases, with 23 bases between them. The CDR3 loop is CASSPTRPGAGGEQYF. The CDR3 coding sequence is TGTGCCAGCAGCCCAACCCGGCCAGGGGCCGGCGGGGAGCAGTACTTC.

As concerns this clonotype: A read error is possible here, since a much larger clone lies one base away. The chain is built from TRBV7-2 and TRBJ2-3; 10 nucleotides agree with TRBD2. In germline, CDR1 is SGHTA, CDR2 FQGNSA. The CDR3 runs 17 residues. With V trimmed by 0 bases and J by 1 base, 4 bases remained unmatched. The CDR3 DNA reads as TGTGCCAGCAGCTTAGCGGAGCTAGCGGGGGGCACAGATACGCAGTATTTT. Its protein product is CASSLAELAGGTDTQYF.

This chain uses TRBV7-8 with TRBJ2-2; tentatively, D is TRBD1 or TRBD2 (5 bases each). The CDR3 is 16 amino acids. The germline V and J ends were trimmed by 0 bases and 4 bases, with 12 bases remaining between them. Germline V gene data show CDR1 as SGHVS and CDR2 as FQNEAQ. The CDR3: CASSLAQGRLTGELFF. Here the CDR3 DNA reads TGTGCCAGCAGCTTAGCGCAGGGACGGCTCACCGGGGAGCTGTTTTTT. The full variable domain, in which reference TRBV7-8 and TRBJ2-2 provide the parts outside the CDR3, is GAGVSQSPRYKVAKRGQDVALRCDPISGHVSLFWYQQALGQGPEFLTYFQNEAQLDKSGLPSDRFFAERPEGSVSTLKIQRTQQEDSAVYLCASSLAQGRLTGELFFGEGSRLTVL.

The chain recombines TRBV5-1 with TRBJ2-1; 8 bases align to TRBD2. CDR3 size: 16 residues. Germline trimming cut 2 bases from V and 5 bases from J; bases unmatched to any gene: 9. From germline, CDR1 is SGHRS and CDR2 YFSETQ. The CDR3 sequence is CASSFGGIAGNNEQFF. CDR3 sequence (DNA): TGCGCCAGCAGCTTTGGGGGAATAGCGGGAAACAATGAGCAGTTCTTC.

This chain connects TRBV6-5 to TRBJ1-1, with a weak D call TRBD1 (6 bases). The CDR3 length is 14 residues. V lost 4 bases and J 3 bases, leaving 12 bases between the germline ends. The germline V gene has CDR1 MNHEY and CDR2 SVGAGI. CDR3 nucleotides: TGTGCCAGCAGTTCAGGGGTTGGGGACACTGAAGCTTTCTTT. Its protein product is CASSSGVGDTEAFF.

This clonotype has only one observation. The chain joins TRBV18 to TRBJ2-1; possible D gene TRBD2, 6 bases. The CDR3 contains 15 residues. The V end lost 3 bases, the J end lost 5 bases, and 14 bases lay between the germline ends. Germline CDR1 KGHSH, CDR2 LQKENI. CDR3 loop: CASSPGGLLNNEQFF. CDR3 bases: TGTGCCAGCTCACCGGGGGGACTCCTGAACAATGAGCAGTTCTTC.

This clonotype was counted ten times or more. This CDR3 reads CASSPIGLAGITDTQYF. As DNA, the CDR3 is TGTGCCAGCAGCCCCATAGGACTAGCGGGTATCACAGATACGCAGTATTTT. The genes are TRBV7-2 and TRBJ2-3; 11 nucleotides match TRBD2. This CDR3 comprises 17 residues. The V gene end was trimmed by 5 bases and the J gene end by 2 bases; junction bases not matched to a gene: 9. Per germline, CDR1 SGHTA and CDR2 FQGNSA.